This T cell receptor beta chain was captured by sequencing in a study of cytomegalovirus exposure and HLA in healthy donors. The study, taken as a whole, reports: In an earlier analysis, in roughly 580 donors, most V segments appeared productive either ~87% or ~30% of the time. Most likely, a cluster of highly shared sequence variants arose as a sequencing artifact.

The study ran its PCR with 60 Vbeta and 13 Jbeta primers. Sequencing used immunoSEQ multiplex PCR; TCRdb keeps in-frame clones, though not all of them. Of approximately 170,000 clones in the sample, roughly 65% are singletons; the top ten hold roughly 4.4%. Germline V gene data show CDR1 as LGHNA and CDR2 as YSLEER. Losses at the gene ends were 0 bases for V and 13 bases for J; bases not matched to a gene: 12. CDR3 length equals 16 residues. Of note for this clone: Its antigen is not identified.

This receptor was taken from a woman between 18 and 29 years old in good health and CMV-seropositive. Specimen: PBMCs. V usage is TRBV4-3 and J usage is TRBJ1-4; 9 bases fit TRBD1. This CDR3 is CASSQEPGTGTKRLFF. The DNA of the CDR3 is TGCGCCAGCAGCCAAGAGCCCGGGACAGGGACAAAAAGACTGTTTTTT.